Detailed here is one T cell receptor (beta chain). Its antigen is as yet unknown. These data are taken from a study of human T cells and chemical hapten exposure. Each cDNA molecule in the library carried unique molecular identifiers. Authors' methods: Sampled TCR counts reached a median of around 100,000 per sample, with values ranging from about 23,224 to 700,000. Each CDR3 protein is one row after TCRdb ran MiXCR on the RACE reads. These V and J calls derive from TCRdb rather than the authors' analysis. The sample carries around 200,000 distinct CDR3 sequences, about 25% recorded once. Described time point: patch test 3, about 24 weeks after DPC sensitization. The treatment denotes: therapeutic diphenylcyclopropenone sensitization with weekly scalp DPC. Points from the study as a whole: Since the donors had alopecia, their immune response may not be the same as that of healthy people.

V lost 5 bases, J lost 0 bases, and 12 bases lay in between. The CDR3 runs to 15 residues. Germline assignment: CDR1 SGHTA and CDR2 FQGTGA. The receptor comes from a woman in her thirties or forties with alopecia areata. Some clones in this sample may be carry-over from other donors' samples. The sample consisted of whole blood, taken in connection with sensitization to the hapten diphenylcyclopropenone (DPC). The chain employs TRBV7-3 and TRBJ2-3, with D possibly matching TRBD2 (5 bases). The CDR3 DNA reads TGTGCCAGCAGCCCAATTGGCGGGAGCACAGATACGCAGTATTTT. Translated: CASSPIGGSTDTQYF.